Included here is one T cell receptor beta chain sequence, with context. Trimming removed 2 bases at V and 3 bases at J, with 22 bases between. Germline CDR1 and CDR2: SGHVS and FNYEAQ. This CDR3 region has 18 residues. This sample stems from a study of cytomegalovirus exposure and HLA in healthy donors. A multiplex PCR was run with 60 Vbeta primers and 13 Jbeta primers. Clones were read by immunoSEQ multiplex PCR, and TCRdb kept only the in-frame ones, dropping some. The sample lists some 160,000 clones, around 77% seen once, with around 1.6% in the top ten. The receptor was derived from a woman in her twenties or thirties in good health and CMV-seronegative. The rearrangement links TRBV7-6 to TRBJ1-2; a weak D match, TRBD1 (6 bases). Sample: PBMCs. The CDR3: CASSLSPTGQGKDYGYTF. The CDR3 DNA is TGTGCCAGCAGCTTATCACCTACGGGGCAGGGGAAGGACTATGGCTACACCTTC.